What follows are 21 T cell receptor beta chains derived from one specimen sequenced in a study of CXCR3-negative and CXCR3-positive naive CD8 T cells. Libraries were UMI-labeled 5' RACE TRB cDNA. Each CDR3 protein gets one entry in TCRdb, which reprocessed the 5' RACE reads and gives no DNA. The record lists about 120,000 distinct CDR3 sequences, of which the ten most abundant hold 0.35% to 0.4%. The antigens these receptors bind are not known. General study results and limits: Comparison of naive cells showed more hydrophobic TRB CDR3s in CXCR3-positive than in CXCR3-negative naive cells.

Source material: naive CXCR3+ CD8+ T cells from blood. Subset indicated: CD45RO-CCR7+CD27+CD95- naive CD8+ T cells expressing CXCR3 (TNR3+). These receptors all come from a human donor in good health. Some clones in this sample may be carry-over from other donors' samples.

The gene calls are TRBV10-3 and TRBJ2-5; TCRdb returns TRBD2, unconfirmable since there is no DNA. Germline V gene data show CDR1 as ENHRY and CDR2 as SYGVKD. The CDR3 has 13 residues. CDR3 sequence reads: CAIRRLGQETQYF.

V gene TRBV5-1 combines with J gene TRBJ1-1; TCRdb lists TRBD1, though no DNA is available to test this call. CDR1 is SGHRS, CDR2 YFSETQ, per germline. The CDR3 spans 14 residues. The CDR3 sequence: CASSGGQGDTEAFF.

The chain recombines TRBV7-9 with TRBJ2-7; TCRdb picks TRBD2, but there is no DNA to check that call. Germline CDR1 SEHNR, CDR2 FQNEAQ (reference sequence). The CDR3 is made up of 15 amino acids. The CDR3 is CASSLVFEGRNEQYF. Using reference TRBV7-9 and TRBJ2-7 for the parts outside the CDR3, the full variable domain is DTGVSQNPRHKITKRGQNVTFRCDPISEHNRLYWYRQTLGQGPEFLTYFQNEAQLEKSRLLSDRFSAERPKGSFSTLEIQRTEQGDSAMYLCASSLVFEGRNEQYFGPGTRLTVT.

The chain joins TRBV20-1 to TRBJ2-7; TCRdb's D call, TRBD1, is unchecked because there is no DNA. Germline V gene lookup returns CDR1 DFQATT and CDR2 SNEGSKA (reference sequence). The CDR3 runs to 13 residues. This CDR3 reads CSAERDSRLEQYF.

V gene TRBV2 combines with J gene TRBJ2-7. In germline, CDR1 is SNHLY, CDR2 FYNNEI. The CDR3 is 14 residues long. The CDR3 region is CASSAAVSSYEQYF.

The V gene is TRBV5-5, the J gene TRBJ1-5. The CDR3 covers 14 residues. The germline gives CDR1 SGHKS, CDR2 YYEKEE (reference sequence). CDR3: CASSFWVGNQPQHF. The full variable domain, in which reference TRBV5-5 and TRBJ1-5 provide the parts outside the CDR3, is DAGVTQSPTHLIKTRGQQVTLRCSPISGHKSVSWYQQVLGQGPQFIFQYYEKEERGRGNFPDRFSARQFPNYSSELNVNALLLGDSALYLCASSFWVGNQPQHFGDGTRLSIL.

The chain combines TRBV4-2 with TRBJ2-5; TCRdb indicates TRBD2, and absent DNA this call remains unverified. The germline CDR1 and CDR2 sequences are LGHNA and YNFKEQ. The CDR3 length is 14 residues. CDR3 residues: CASSQAGLRETQYF.

The chain couples TRBV13 to TRBJ2-1; TCRdb lists TRBD1, though no DNA is available to test this call. This CDR3 has 15 amino acids. Germline CDR1 PRHDT, CDR2 FYEKMQ (reference sequence). The chain's CDR3 is CASSVGGGIYNEQFF.

The chain couples TRBV4-1 to TRBJ1-1. Per germline, CDR1 MGHRA and CDR2 YSYEKL. This CDR3 contains 16 residues. CDR3 in amino acids: CASSQEEGLGYTEAFF.

The chain couples TRBV19 to TRBJ2-3. The CDR3 is 13 amino acids. CDR1 LNHDA and CDR2 SQIVND come from the germline V gene (reference sequence). CDR3 residues: CASNRRVTDTQYF.

The chain recombines TRBV5-6 with TRBJ2-1; absent DNA, TCRdb's TRBD1 call cannot be checked. Germline CDR1 reads SGHDT; CDR2 reads YYEEEE. There are 15 residues in the CDR3. The CDR3 sequence: CASSFRTGNNNEQFF.

The rearrangement joins TRBV12-3 or TRBV12-4 to TRBJ2-1; TCRdb lists TRBD2, though no DNA is available to test this call. CDR3 length equals 16 residues. The CDR3 loop is CASSRSGEAGGNEQFF.

The chain combines TRBV24-1 with TRBJ1-5; no DNA is available, so the TRBD1 call from TCRdb remains unchecked. In germline, CDR1 is KGHDR, CDR2 SFDVKD. The CDR3 contains 15 residues. The CDR3 spells CATSDETGEFQPQHF.

The chain combines TRBV4-1 with TRBJ2-4; as DNA is missing, the TRBD1 call by TCRdb cannot be tested. The V gene's germline CDR1 is MGHRA and CDR2 YSYEKL. The CDR3 has 16 amino acids. CDR3 protein: CASSQYGAVAKNIQYF.

The J gene is TRBJ2-2, the V gene TRBV29-1. Germline V gene sequence: CDR1 SQVTM, CDR2 ANQGSEA. The CDR3 is made up of 13 amino acids. The CDR3 loop is CSAGGANTGELFF.

The V and J genes are TRBV4-1 and TRBJ1-5. CDR1 and CDR2 (germline): MGHRA, YSYEKL. The CDR3 spans 16 residues. The CDR3 region is CASSQEGSYSNQPQHF.

The chain recombines TRBV10-3 with TRBJ2-3; there is no DNA to check the TCRdb D call of TRBD2. The germline V gene encodes CDR1 ENHRY and CDR2 SYGVKD. This CDR3 region has 15 residues. CDR3 in amino acids: CAIRPAWGEADTQYF.

CDR3 region: CASSFIRARKNTEAFF. The J gene is TRBJ1-1, the V gene TRBV28. Germline CDR1 and CDR2: MDHEN and SYDVKM. The CDR3 loop spans 16 amino acids.

The chain combines TRBV11-3 with TRBJ1-2; as DNA is missing, the TRBD1 call by TCRdb cannot be tested. The CDR3 is 13 amino acids. Germline V lookup: CDR1 SGHNT, CDR2 YENEEA. The CDR3 region is CATQGSAYYGYTF. Drawing the rest from reference TRBV11-3 and TRBJ1-2, the complete variable domain is EAGVVQSPRYKIIEKKQPVAFWCNPISGHNTLYWYLQNLGQGPELLIRYENEEAVDDSQLPKDRFSAERLKGVDSTLKIQPAELGDSAVYLCATQGSAYYGYTFGSGTRLTVV.

This CDR3 reads CASSFWGHGYTF. The chain joins TRBV12-3 or TRBV12-4 to TRBJ1-2; the TCRdb call, TRBD1, lacks DNA for checking. The CDR3 is 12 amino acids.

The CDR3 region is CASRMTGLATLEQYF. The V gene is TRBV28, the J gene TRBJ2-7; the D call from TCRdb, TRBD2, cannot be confirmed without DNA. CDR3 size: 15 residues. In germline, CDR1 is MDHEN, CDR2 SYDVKM.